The rows below give T cell receptor beta chains drawn from one sample of a study of CD8 T cells in Susac syndrome. TCRdb re-called the immunoSEQ multiplex PCR reads through MiXCR, storing one row per CDR3 protein. Of over 100,000 distinct CDR3 sequences listed, about nine tenths are singletons. The sample consisted of CD4+ T cells from PBMCs. The receptors were sampled from a human donor in good health. CDR3s include the opening cysteine and the closing phenylalanine or tryptophan. D genes are given only for firm matches. Not every row has a clone size; where given, it reads once, few, many or a size class.

clone_size,v_call,d_call,j_call,cdr3_aa,cdr3_nt
.,TRBV10-3,.,TRBJ1-2,CAISEGIANYGYTF,TGTGCCATCAGTGAGGGCATCGCGAACTATGGCTACACCTTC
.,TRBV7-9,TRBD1,TRBJ1-1,CASSTTGAGAFF,TGTGCCAGCAGCACAACAGGGGCTGGGGCTTTCTTT
.,TRBV20-1,.,TRBJ1-1,CSAPTFGQGTEAFF,TGCAGTGCTCCGACATTCGGACAAGGCACTGAAGCTTTCTTT
.,TRBV25-1,.,TRBJ2-5,CASIPLEEQGGQETQYF,TGTGCCAGCATCCCCCTTGAGGAGCAGGGAGGCCAAGAGACCCAGTACTTC
.,TRBV15,.,TRBJ2-5,CATGGGGETQYF,TGTGCCACCGGGGGGGGCGGCGAGACCCAGTACTTC
.,TRBV3-1,.,TRBJ2-7,CASSQIGTSRYVEQYF,TGTGCCAGCAGCCAAATTGGGACTTCTAGATATGTCGAGCAGTACTTC
.,TRBV12-3/TRBV12-4,.,TRBJ1-4,CASSYQHTMKLFF,TGTGCCAGCAGTTACCAACACACAATGAAACTGTTTTTT
.,TRBV29-1,.,TRBJ2-7,CSVAGGSGVYEQYF,TGCAGCGTGGCCGGGGGGTCAGGGGTTTACGAGCAGTACTTC
once,TRBV7-2,.,TRBJ1-1,CASSFAGRPAFF,TGTGCCAGCAGCTTTGCGGGCCGACCAGCTTTCTTT
.,TRBV4-1,TRBD1,TRBJ1-1,CASSPDRGPTEAFF,TGCGCCAGCAGCCCCGACAGGGGGCCCACTGAAGCTTTCTTT
.,TRBV3-1,TRBD1,TRBJ2-5,CASSEDRGLFGETQYF,TGTGCCAGCAGCGAGGACAGGGGGCTGTTCGGAGAGACCCAGTACTTC
once,TRBV19,.,TRBJ2-2,CASYGELFF,TGTGCCAGTTACGGGGAGCTGTTTTTT
.,TRBV20-1,TRBD2,TRBJ2-1,CSARLRGGGFSSYNEQFF,TGCAGTGCTAGATTAAGGGGCGGGGGTTTCAGCTCCTACAATGAGCAGTTCTTC
.,TRBV2,TRBD1,TRBJ2-5,CASTQGRGIIETQYF,TGTGCCAGCACACAGGGGCGAGGGATAATAGAGACCCAGTACTTC
.,TRBV6-2/TRBV6-3,TRBD1,TRBJ1-5,CASSYSIDRANQPQHF,TGTGCCAGCAGTTACTCGATCGACAGGGCCAATCAGCCCCAGCATTTT
.,TRBV25-1,.,TRBJ2-7,CASSEGAGGGTYEQYF,TGTGCCAGCAGTGAGGGGGCCGGCGGAGGGACCTACGAGCAGTACTTC
.,TRBV25-1,.,TRBJ2-1,CASRETIVQGKSYNEQFF,TGTGCCAGCAGGGAAACAATCGTACAGGGTAAATCCTACAATGAGCAGTTCTTC
.,TRBV6-5,TRBD2,TRBJ2-3,CATSQVGGTDTQYF,TGTGCCACCTCCCAGGTGGGGGGGACAGATACGCAGTATTTT
.,TRBV12-3/TRBV12-4,TRBD2,TRBJ2-1,CASSLEGSGGNEQFF,TGTGCCAGCAGTTTGGAGGGGAGCGGGGGCAATGAGCAGTTCTTC
.,TRBV12-3/TRBV12-4,TRBD1,TRBJ1-1,CATPRQGRGPEAFF,TGTGCCACCCCCCGACAGGGGCGTGGACCTGAAGCTTTCTTT
.,TRBV7-2,.,TRBJ2-4,CASSLQVVGTGNIQYF,TGTGCCAGCAGCTTACAAGTAGTGGGGACGGGGAACATTCAGTACTTC
.,TRBV6-5,.,TRBJ2-2,CASSLYRGTGELFF,TGTGCCAGCAGCTTATATCGGGGGACCGGGGAGCTGTTTTTT
.,TRBV9,TRBD2,TRBJ2-3,CASSPYLAGVLDTQYF,TGTGCCAGCAGCCCCTACCTAGCGGGGGTTTTGGATACGCAGTATTTT